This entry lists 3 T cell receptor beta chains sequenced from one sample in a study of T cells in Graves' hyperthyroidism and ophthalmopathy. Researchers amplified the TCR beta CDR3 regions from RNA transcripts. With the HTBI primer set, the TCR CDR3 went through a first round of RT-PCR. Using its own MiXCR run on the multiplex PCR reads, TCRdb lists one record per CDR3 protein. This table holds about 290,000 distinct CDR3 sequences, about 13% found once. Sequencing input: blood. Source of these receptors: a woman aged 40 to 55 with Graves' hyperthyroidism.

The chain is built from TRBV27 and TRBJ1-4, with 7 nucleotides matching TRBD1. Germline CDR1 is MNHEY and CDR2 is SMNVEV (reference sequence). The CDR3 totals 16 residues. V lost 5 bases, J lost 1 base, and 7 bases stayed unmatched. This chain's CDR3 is CASSPGTVLTNEKLFF. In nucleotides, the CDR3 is TGTGCCAGCAGTCCCGGGACAGTTTTAACTAATGAAAAACTGTTTTTT. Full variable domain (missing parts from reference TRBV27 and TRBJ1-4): EAQVTQNPRYLITVTGKKLTVTCSQNMNHEYMSWYRQDPGLGLRQIYYSMNVEVTDKGDVPEGYKVSRKEKRNFPLILESPSPNQTSLYFCASSPGTVLTNEKLFFGSGTQLSVL.

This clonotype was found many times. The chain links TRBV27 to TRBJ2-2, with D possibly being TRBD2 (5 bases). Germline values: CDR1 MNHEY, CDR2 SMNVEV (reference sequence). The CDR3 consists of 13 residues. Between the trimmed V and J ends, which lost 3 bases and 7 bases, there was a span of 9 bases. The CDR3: CASSFLTSGELFF. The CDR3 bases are TGTGCCAGCAGTTTCCTTACTAGCGGGGAGCTGTTTTTT.

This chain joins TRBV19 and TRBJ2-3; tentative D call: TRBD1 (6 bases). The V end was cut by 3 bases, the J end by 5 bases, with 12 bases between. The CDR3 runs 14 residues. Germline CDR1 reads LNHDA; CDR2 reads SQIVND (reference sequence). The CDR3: CASSMYREQDTQYF. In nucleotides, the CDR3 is TGTGCCAGTAGTATGTACAGGGAGCAAGATACGCAGTATTTT.